Sequencing of this TCR beta chain was carried out in a study of spatial heterogeneity in lung cancer. About the study: The mean occurrence of each unique TCR and UMI combination in raw reads exceeded eight.

The time point was: sample taken at primary tumor resection. The sequenced material consisted of unsorted whole RNA from tumor, nontumor lung or frozen PBMC. V lost 6 bases and J lost 1, with 9 bases in between. From germline, CDR1 is SQVTM and CDR2 ANQGSEA. This CDR3 region has 12 residues. Every TCR cDNA molecule bore its own unique molecular identifier. In TCRdb, the 5' RACE reads were re-called with MiXCR into one record per CDR3 protein. The sample holds 90,000 or so distinct CDR3 sequences, roughly 10% seen once. This clonotype has ten or more counts. The sample consisted of PBMCs, taken at surgery. V is TRBV29-1 and J is TRBJ2-5; D is possibly TRBD1 (6 bases). The TCR was taken from a male donor with early-stage non-small cell lung cancer. CDR3 protein: CSVDRTQETQYF. For the CDR3, the DNA is TGCAGCGTCGACAGGACCCAAGAGACCCAGTACTTC.